This TCR beta chain was profiled in a study of cytomegalovirus exposure and HLA in healthy donors. Study findings and constraints: Three of the chains that were CMV-associated were confirmed in vitro to be specific for CMV antigens.

Worth noting for this clone: Its specificity is unknown.

The germline CDR1 and CDR2 sequences are SGHAT and FQNNGV. The CDR3 loop spans 15 amino acids. V lost 1 base to trimming and J lost 3 bases; unmatched junction nucleotides: 5. Both 60 Vbeta primers and 13 Jbeta primers went into the PCR. TCRdb's copy holds only in-frame clones and misses some; the assay was immunoSEQ multiplex PCR. This table has almost 200,000 clones, around 80% appearing once. The origin of this receptor is a woman aged 25 to 39 in good health and CMV-seropositive. Sequenced input: PBMCs. This sequence joins TRBV11-2 and TRBJ1-1; 7 nucleotides align to TRBD1. The CDR3 protein is CASSLALDRDTEAFF. CDR3 nucleotides: TGTGCCAGCAGCTTAGCCTTAGACAGGGACACTGAAGCTTTCTTT.